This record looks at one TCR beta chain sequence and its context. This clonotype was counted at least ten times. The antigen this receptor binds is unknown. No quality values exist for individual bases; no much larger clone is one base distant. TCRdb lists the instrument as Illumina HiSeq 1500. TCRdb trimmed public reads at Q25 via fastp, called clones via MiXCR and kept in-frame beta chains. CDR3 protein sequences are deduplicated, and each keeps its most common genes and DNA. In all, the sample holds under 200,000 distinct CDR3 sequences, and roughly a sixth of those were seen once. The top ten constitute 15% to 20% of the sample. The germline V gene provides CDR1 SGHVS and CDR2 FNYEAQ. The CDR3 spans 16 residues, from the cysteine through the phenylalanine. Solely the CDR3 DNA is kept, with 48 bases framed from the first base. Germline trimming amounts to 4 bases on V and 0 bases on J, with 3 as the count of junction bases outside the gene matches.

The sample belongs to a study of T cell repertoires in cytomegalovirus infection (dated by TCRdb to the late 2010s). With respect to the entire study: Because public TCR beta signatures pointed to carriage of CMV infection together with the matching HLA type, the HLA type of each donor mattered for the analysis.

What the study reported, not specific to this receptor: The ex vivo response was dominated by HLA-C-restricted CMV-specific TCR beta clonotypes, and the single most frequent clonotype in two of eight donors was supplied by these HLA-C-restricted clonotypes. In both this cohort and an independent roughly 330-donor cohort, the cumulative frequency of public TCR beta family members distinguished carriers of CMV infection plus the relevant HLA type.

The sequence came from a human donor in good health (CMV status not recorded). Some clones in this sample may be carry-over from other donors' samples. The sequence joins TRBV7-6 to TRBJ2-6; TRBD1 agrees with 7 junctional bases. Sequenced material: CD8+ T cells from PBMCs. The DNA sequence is TGTGCCAGCAGCTCCGGGACAGTCTCTGGGGCCAACGTCCTGACTTTC. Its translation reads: CASSSGTVSGANVLTF. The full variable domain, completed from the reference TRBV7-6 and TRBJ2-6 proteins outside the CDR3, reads GAGVSQSPRYKVTKRGQDVALRCDPISGHVSLYWYRQALGQGPEFLTYFNYEAQQDKSGLPNDRFSAERPEGSISTLTIQRTEQRDSAMYRCASSSGTVSGANVLTFGAGSRLTVL.